The sequence of this T cell receptor beta chain was determined in a study of T cell repertoires in cytomegalovirus infection. Points from the study as a whole: Carriage of CMV together with the relevant HLA was identifiable through cumulative public TCR beta family frequency.

V was clipped by 8 bases and J by 6 bases; unmatched bases: 9. Germline V gene lookup returns CDR1 MNHNY and CDR2 SVGAGI (reference sequence). The CDR3 is 15 amino acids. TCRdb re-called the reads with MiXCR, one entry per CDR3 protein. The sample contains roughly 730,000 distinct CDR3 sequences, around 32% of which appear only once. Remarks on this clonotype: Its antigen remains unknown.

The rearrangement links TRBV6-6 to TRBJ2-2; 10 bases are shared with TRBD1. The sample consisted of cultured PBMCs, taken from culture after CMV antigen stimulation. The sequence derives from a human donor in good health (CMV status not recorded). Some clones in this sample may be carry-over from other donors' samples. Written as DNA, the CDR3 is TGTGCCAGCGGCCGGGACAGGGGAATCCCCGGGGAGCTGTTTTTT. The encoded protein is CASGRDRGIPGELFF.